These 14 T cell receptor beta chains were all obtained from the same sample, sequenced in a study of cytomegalovirus exposure and HLA in healthy donors. Primers included in the PCR were 60 Vbeta and 13 Jbeta primers. Profiling relied on immunoSEQ multiplex PCR, and the TCRdb table lists in-frame clones only, not all of them. Of roughly 180,000 clones detected, under 80% appear once; the ten largest clones hold approximately 13%. The source material was PBMCs. These receptors were taken from a woman between 50 and 59 years old in good health and CMV-seropositive.

The chain joins TRBV6-5 to TRBJ2-5; the D gene is possibly TRBD1 (5 bases). V lost 6 bases to trimming and J lost 3 bases, with 14 bases between them. The CDR3 sequence is 14 residues long. The germline V gene has CDR1 MNHEY and CDR2 SVGAGI. In DNA, the CDR3 is TGTGCCAGCAGCCGACAGACTTTTGAAGAGACCCAGTACTTC. Translated, it gives CASSRQTFEETQYF.

The chain couples TRBV10-1 to TRBJ1-1, with D unclear. In germline, CDR1 is WNHNN, CDR2 SYGVQD (reference sequence). Deletions cut 8 bases from V and 6 bases from J, with 16 bases between. This CDR3 is 13 amino acids long. The chain's CDR3 is CASARPQAAEAFF. The CDR3 DNA is TGCGCCAGCGCCCGCCCCCAGGCCGCTGAAGCTTTCTTT.

The rearrangement uses TRBV4-2 and TRBJ2-3, with TRBD1 as a possible D gene (5 bases). V dropped 0 bases and J dropped 6 bases, with 13 bases sitting between them. Germline V gene lookup returns CDR1 LGHNA and CDR2 YNFKEQ. The CDR3 sequence is 15 residues long. The CDR3 nucleotides are TGTGCCAGCAGCCAAGACGCAGGGTTGGCGGATACGCAGTATTTT. Protein sequence: CASSQDAGLADTQYF.

The genes are TRBV7-9 and TRBJ2-1, with 8 bases aligning to TRBD2. Trimming at V came to 3 bases and at J to 4 bases, leaving 5 bases not matched to a gene. The CDR3 spans 15 residues. Germline V CDR1 and CDR2: SEHNR, FQNEAQ (reference sequence). The CDR3 DNA reads as TGTGCCAGCAGCTTTGACGGGGGGGCTTACAATGAGCAGTTCTTC. Residues: CASSFDGGAYNEQFF.

The V gene is TRBV4-2, the J gene TRBJ2-1, with D unclear. The CDR3 extends over 16 amino acids. V lost 0 bases and J lost 0, with 9 bases in between. Germline V gives CDR1 LGHNA, CDR2 YNFKEQ. Written as DNA, the CDR3 is TGTGCCAGCAGCCAAGAATGGCGGAGCTCCTACAATGAGCAGTTCTTC. Encoded protein: CASSQEWRSSYNEQFF.

The V and J genes are TRBV4-1 and TRBJ2-2; TRBD1 agrees at 10 bases. V lost 8 bases, J lost 4 bases, and 7 bases stayed unmatched. CDR3 size: 15 residues. CDR1 is MGHRA, CDR2 YSYEKL, per germline. CDR3 sequence (DNA): TGCGCCAGCCGAACCGGGACAGGGGTCACCGGGGAGCTGTTTTTT. This gives the protein CASRTGTGVTGELFF.

This clone was detected only a few times. This rearrangement joins TRBV2 to TRBJ2-5; D unresolved. The CDR3 sequence is 15 residues long. The V gene's germline CDR1 is SNHLY and CDR2 FYNNEI. Deletions cut 2 bases from V and 1 base from J, with 11 bases between. The CDR3 loop is CASSELVAVQETQYF. CDR3 nucleotide sequence: TGTGCCAGCAGTGAATTAGTTGCCGTCCAAGAGACCCAGTACTTC. Complete variable domain (other parts from reference TRBV2 and TRBJ2-5): EPEVTQTPSHQVTQMGQEVILRCVPISNHLYFYWYRQILGQKVEFLVSFYNNEISEKSEIFDDQFSVERPDGSNFTLKIRSTKLEDSAMYFCASSELVAVQETQYFGPGTRLLVL.

The chain recombines TRBV5-1 with TRBJ1-1, with 12 positions matching TRBD1. V dropped 3 bases and J dropped 0; count of bases not matched to a gene: 6. Germline V gives CDR1 SGHRS, CDR2 YFSETQ. CDR3 size: 17 residues. This CDR3 is CASSSGTGGALNTEAFF. The CDR3 DNA is TGCGCCAGCAGCTCGGGGACAGGGGGCGCGTTGAACACTGAAGCTTTCTTT.

The V call is TRBV5-4, the J call TRBJ1-6; D is possibly TRBD1 (5 bases). The germline V gene has CDR1 SGHNT and CDR2 YYREEE (reference sequence). This CDR3 comprises 14 residues. The V end lost 0 bases, the J end lost 6 bases, and 7 bases lay between the germline ends. The CDR3 region has the DNA TGTGCCAGCAGCTTGGGACAGATTAATTCACCCCTCCACTTT. Its protein is CASSLGQINSPLHF.

The J gene is TRBJ2-7, the V gene TRBV18, with 8 bases identical to TRBD2. Germline V gene data show CDR1 as KGHSH and CDR2 as LQKENI. There are 16 residues in the CDR3. V was pared by 2 bases and J by 0 bases, with 6 bases of the junction left unmatched. This CDR3 reads CASSPSGGINSYEQYF. In nucleotides, the CDR3 is TGTGCCAGCTCACCATCGGGAGGGATAAACTCCTACGAGCAGTACTTC.

This clone was seen once. The J gene is TRBJ2-2, the V gene TRBV5-4; 9 bases agree with TRBD2. This CDR3 spans 15 amino acids. V was clipped by 5 bases and J by 5 bases; unmatched bases: 7. Germline loops: CDR1 SGHNT, CDR2 YYREEE (reference sequence). The DNA of the CDR3 is TGTGCCAGCAGGACCGGGACTAGCTTGACCGGGGAGCTGTTTTTT. This gives the protein CASRTGTSLTGELFF.

This clone was seen only a few times. The V and J genes are TRBV5-1 and TRBJ2-7, with a possible D match to TRBD1 (5 bases). This CDR3 comprises 13 residues. V shed 1 base and J shed 2 bases, with 7 bases lying between them. Germline V gene lookup returns CDR1 SGHRS and CDR2 YFSETQ. CDR3 sequence reads: CASSLRTTYEQYF. The DNA of the CDR3 is TGCGCCAGCAGCTTGCGGACAACCTACGAGCAGTACTTC.

The chain combines TRBV12-5 with TRBJ1-6, with 8 nucleotides matching TRBD1. Germline lookup yields CDR1 LGHNT and CDR2 FRNRAP. Unmatched junction bases numbered 17, after V lost 7 bases and J lost 9 bases. The CDR3 runs 17 residues. CDR3 DNA sequence: TGTGCTAGTGCCCTTCTCCCCTCGGACAGGGAAGGTTCACCCCTCCACTTT. Amino acid sequence: CASALLPSDREGSPLHF.

This clone was recorded only once. The gene calls are TRBV9 and TRBJ2-3; 13 nucleotides align to TRBD2. With 3 bases clipped from V and 7 bases from J, the junction kept 8 bases outside the gene matches. CDR3 length: 16 amino acids. Germline CDR1 SGDLS, CDR2 YYNGEE. The CDR3 nucleotides read TGTGCCAGCAGCGACAGACTAGCGGGGGGCCCTTATACGCAGTATTTT. Translation gives CASSDRLAGGPYTQYF.